The 14 T cell receptor beta chains below were found in one sample sequenced in a study of cytomegalovirus exposure and HLA in healthy donors. PCR primers comprised 60 Vbeta and 13 Jbeta primers. Sequencing was performed with immunoSEQ multiplex PCR; in TCRdb, only in-frame clones are kept and a portion is missing. The sample holds some 180,000 clones. The sequencing input was PBMCs. The receptors derive from a man aged 25 to 40 in good health and CMV-seronegative.

The chain is built from TRBV28 and TRBJ2-7, with D unresolved. Trimming shortened V by 8 bases and J by 3 bases, and 11 bases separated the two germline ends. Germline assignment: CDR1 MDHEN and CDR2 SYDVKM. This CDR3 comprises 12 residues. The CDR3, as DNA: TGTGCCAGCCGCCTGAGTCACTACGAGCAGTACTTC. This translates into CASRLSHYEQYF. Full variable domain (missing parts from reference TRBV28 and TRBJ2-7): DVKVTQSSRYLVKRTGEKVFLECVQDMDHENMFWYRQDPGLGLRLIYFSYDVKMKEKGDIPEGYSVSREKKERFSLILESASTNQTSMYLCASRLSHYEQYFGPGTRLTVT.

V is TRBV7-6 and J is TRBJ2-5; possible D gene TRBD2, 5 bases. Germline CDR1 is SGHVS and CDR2 is FNYEAQ. This CDR3 spans 13 amino acids. V lost 8 bases, J lost 2 bases, and 12 bases lay in between. Written as DNA, the CDR3 is TGTGCCAGCGGAGGACTGTTACAAGAGACCCAGTACTTC. Encoded protein: CASGGLLQETQYF.

The chain carries TRBV7-9 and TRBJ2-1; 7 bases match TRBD1. This CDR3 spans 16 amino acids. Trimming at V came to 3 bases and at J to 7 bases, leaving 12 bases not matched to a gene. Germline CDR1 SEHNR, CDR2 FQNEAQ (reference sequence). CDR3 in DNA: TGTGCCAGCAGCTTTCGTCGACAGGGTCAGTGGAATGAGCAGTTCTTC. It translates to CASSFRRQGQWNEQFF.

The chain is built from TRBV5-1 and TRBJ2-3; D is ambiguous. The CDR3 has 15 residues. The germline V gene has CDR1 SGHRS and CDR2 YFSETQ. V lost 1 base and J 0 bases, leaving 9 bases between the germline ends. The CDR3 DNA reads TGCGCCAGCAGCTTGTTCGCAGATAGCACAGATACGCAGTATTTT. It codes for CASSLFADSTDTQYF.

The V and J genes are TRBV7-9 and TRBJ2-6; 7 nucleotides align to TRBD1. CDR1 is SEHNR and CDR2 is FQNEAQ in the germline V gene (reference sequence). The CDR3 contains 16 residues. With 6 bases clipped from V and 2 bases from J, the junction kept 7 bases outside the gene matches. The DNA of the CDR3 is TGTGCCAGCAGTTACAGGGGCGGCGCTGGGGCCAACGTCCTGACTTTC. Protein sequence: CASSYRGGAGANVLTF. The full variable domain, its missing parts supplied by reference TRBV7-9 and TRBJ2-6, is DTGVSQNPRHKITKRGQNVTFRCDPISEHNRLYWYRQTLGQGPEFLTYFQNEAQLEKSRLLSDRFSAERPKGSFSTLEIQRTEQGDSAMYLCASSYRGGAGANVLTFGAGSRLTVL.

The chain joins TRBV11-2 to TRBJ1-5, with D hard to call. V lost 6 bases and J lost 0, with 6 bases in between. Per the germline V gene, CDR1 is SGHAT and CDR2 is FQNNGV. The CDR3 sequence is 13 residues long. Here the CDR3 reads CASRRSSNQPQHF. CDR3 nucleotide sequence: TGTGCCAGCAGGCGAAGTAGCAATCAGCCCCAGCATTTT.

The chain combines TRBV11-2 with TRBJ2-3, with TRBD2 matching 13 bases. Losses at the gene ends were 2 bases for V and 5 bases for J; bases not matched to a gene: 10. CDR3 length: 18 amino acids. CDR1 SGHAT and CDR2 FQNNGV come from the germline V gene. The CDR3 DNA reads as TGTGCCAGCAGCTTACCCCTAGGGACTAGCGGGGAGATAGATACGCAGTATTTT. Translated: CASSLPLGTSGEIDTQYF. Using reference TRBV11-2 and TRBJ2-3 for the parts outside the CDR3, the full variable domain is EAGVAQSPRYKIIEKRQSVAFWCNPISGHATLYWYQQILGQGPKLLIQFQNNGVVDDSQLPKDRFSAERLKGVDSTLKIQPAKLEDSAVYLCASSLPLGTSGEIDTQYFGPGTRLTVL.

This rearrangement joins TRBV6-5 to TRBJ2-7; 9 nucleotides match TRBD1. The CDR3 contains 15 residues. Losses at the gene ends were 2 bases for V and 2 bases for J; bases not matched to a gene: 4. Per the germline V gene, CDR1 is MNHEY and CDR2 is SVGAGI. The CDR3 spells CASSYAGQGTYEQYF. In DNA form, the CDR3 reads TGTGCCAGCAGTTACGCGGGACAGGGCACCTACGAGCAGTACTTC.

The genes are TRBV10-3 and TRBJ2-7, with 7 nucleotides matching TRBD2. After removal of 0 bases from V and 5 bases from J, the junction contained 1 base not matched to a gene. In germline, CDR1 is ENHRY, CDR2 SYGVKD. This CDR3 contains 13 residues. The chain's CDR3 is CAISESRGNEQYF. Here the CDR3 DNA reads TGTGCCATCAGTGAGTCGCGGGGGAACGAGCAGTACTTC.

The V gene is TRBV28, the J gene TRBJ1-2; perhaps TRBD1 as D (5 bases). Looked up from germline, CDR1 is MDHEN and CDR2 is SYDVKM. The CDR3 runs 14 residues. V was trimmed by 3 bases and J by 2 bases, leaving 10 bases between them. The CDR3 region has the DNA TGTGCCAGCAGTTTTGGGGCAGTAAACTATGGCTACACCTTC. Protein product: CASSFGAVNYGYTF.

The genes are TRBV6-1 and TRBJ2-3, with 9 bases fitting TRBD1. The CDR3 covers 15 residues. V lost 6 bases and J lost 4; bases outside the gene matches: 8. Germline lookup yields CDR1 MNHNS and CDR2 SASEGT. CDR3 in DNA: TGTGCCAGCAGCTTACAGGGGGCGTTTGCAGATACGCAGTATTTT. As protein: CASSLQGAFADTQYF.

V and J are TRBV7-6 and TRBJ2-7, with TRBD1 matching over 7 bases. Trimming removed 2 bases from V and 4 bases from J; junction bases left unmatched: 5. CDR3 length equals 14 residues. Germline CDR1 is SGHVS and CDR2 is FNYEAQ. The CDR3: CASSLKGQNYEQYF. The DNA for the CDR3 is TGTGCCAGCAGCTTAAAGGGACAGAATTACGAGCAGTACTTC. The full variable domain, with the rest looked up from reference TRBV7-6 and TRBJ2-7, is GAGVSQSPRYKVTKRGQDVALRCDPISGHVSLYWYRQALGQGPEFLTYFNYEAQQDKSGLPNDRFSAERPEGSISTLTIQRTEQRDSAMYRCASSLKGQNYEQYFGPGTRLTVT.

The rearrangement uses TRBV10-3 and TRBJ1-1, with D unclear. CDR3 length: 14 amino acids. Germline assignment: CDR1 ENHRY and CDR2 SYGVKD. V was trimmed by 5 bases and J by 7 bases, leaving 17 bases between them. In DNA, the CDR3 is TGTGCCATCAGTCCCGGACTGGAGCGGGTTGAAGCTTTCTTT. Its protein product is CAISPGLERVEAFF.

The chain combines TRBV30 with TRBJ2-1; a possible D gene is TRBD2 (6 bases). With 5 bases removed from V and 4 bases from J, the gap between germline ends came to 15 bases. The germline gives CDR1 GTSNPN, CDR2 SVGIG (reference sequence). This CDR3 has 14 amino acids. For the CDR3, the DNA is TGTGCCTGGGTCTCTGTGGAGGGGTACAATGAGCAGTTCTTC. Translating it yields CAWVSVEGYNEQFF. The whole variable domain, filled in from reference TRBV30 and TRBJ2-1, reads SQTIHQWPATLVQPVGSPLSLECTVEGTSNPNLYWYRQAAGRGLQLLFYSVGIGQISSEVPQNLSASRPQDRQFILSSKKLLLSDSGFYLCAWVSVEGYNEQFFGPGTRLTVL.